This TCR beta chain was recovered during a study of T cells in Graves' hyperthyroidism and ophthalmopathy. Per the germline V gene, CDR1 is SGHAT and CDR2 is FQNNGV. Deletions cut 1 base from V and 5 bases from J, with 20 bases between. The CDR3 runs 17 residues. Study-level results: Among thyroid clonotypes expanded above 0.001, most also appeared in blood.

The investigators amplified TCR beta CDR3 regions from RNA transcripts. Carried out on the TCR CDR3, a first-round RT-PCR used the HTBI primer set. TCRdb reanalysed the multiplex PCR reads using MiXCR and keeps one entry per CDR3 protein. The sample shows about 290,000 distinct CDR3 sequences, around 15% of them seen only once. This clonotype was seen ten or more times. Its antigen is undetermined. Patients affected by ophthalmopathy presented a Clinical Activity Score of at least 3, a NOSPECS grade of at least 4, and disease duration below 3 months. Each diagnosis drew on symptoms, thyroxine, TRAb, thyroid ultrasound and orbital computed tomography findings. The PBMCs were taken from around 10 ml of fresh peripheral blood.

The rearrangement uses TRBV11-2 and TRBJ2-5; D possibly corresponds to TRBD1 (5 bases). Specimen: blood. The sequence was collected from a woman in her sixties with Graves' ophthalmopathy. This chain's CDR3 is CASSLAGNQGFGETQYF. For the CDR3, the DNA is TGTGCCAGCAGCTTAGCCGGCAATCAGGGATTTGGGGAGACCCAGTACTTC.